Presented here are 16 T cell receptor beta chains from one specimen sequenced in a study of molecular identifiers for immune sequencing clone quantification. TCRdb independently ran MiXCR on the PCR reads; one entry per CDR3 protein. The sample comprises under 650,000 distinct CDR3 sequences, 15% to 20% of which are singletons, and 0.85% to 0.9% rests with the top ten. Sequenced sample: naive CD8+ T cells from blood, with Jurkat cell RNA spiked in. Subset here: FACS-sorted CD8+CD4-CCR7+CD45RA+ naive T cells. The receptors stem from a human donor in good health. Some libraries in this study had Jurkat cell RNA spiked in.

This clonotype was seen ten or more times. The chain couples TRBV27 to TRBJ1-5; no firm D call. CDR1 is MNHEY and CDR2 is SMNVEV in the germline V gene (reference sequence). Trimming shortened V by 1 base and J by 0 bases, and 13 bases separated the two germline ends. The CDR3 has 17 residues. The CDR3 DNA reads TGTGCCAGCAGTTTATTAGGGTCAGAGGGTAGCAATCAGCCCCAGCATTTT. Its protein is CASSLLGSEGSNQPQHF.

The chain is built from TRBV6-2 or TRBV6-3 and TRBJ2-1, with a tentative D call TRBD2 (5 bases). The V gene lost 4 bases and the J gene lost 4 bases, with 14 bases spanning the gap. The CDR3 is 15 amino acids. The V gene's germline CDR1 is MNHEY and CDR2 SVGEGT. The CDR3 nucleotides read TGTGCCAGCAGTTTTTCGGGGAATAGATACAATGAGCAGTTCTTC. It codes for CASSFSGNRYNEQFF.

This clonotype showed up many times. V and J are TRBV14 and TRBJ2-3, with D unclear. The V end lost 2 bases, the J end lost 0 bases, and 9 bases lay between the germline ends. The CDR3 covers 15 residues. Germline V gene lookup returns CDR1 SGHDN and CDR2 FVKESK. The chain's CDR3 is CASSQSGLSTDTQYF. The CDR3 region has the DNA TGTGCCAGCAGCCAAAGTGGTTTGAGCACAGATACGCAGTATTTT.

This clonotype showed up just a few times. The chain has TRBV7-7 and TRBJ2-2; 10 bases agree with TRBD1. J lost 1 base, V lost 5 bases, and 7 bases had no gene match. This CDR3 contains 17 residues. Germline CDR1 SSHAT, CDR2 FNYEAQ (reference sequence). The CDR3 bases are TGTGCCAGCAGCGACCCGGGGACAGGGGAGAACACCGGGGAGCTGTTTTTT. Its translation: CASSDPGTGENTGELFF.

This clonotype was detected many times. The chain employs TRBV27 and TRBJ1-2; D is uncertain. V was trimmed by 6 bases and J by 4 bases, leaving 12 bases between them. CDR3 length equals 13 residues. Germline values: CDR1 MNHEY, CDR2 SMNVEV (reference sequence). In DNA form, the CDR3 reads TGTGCCAGCAGCTTAGGCCAGGCCTATGGCTACACCTTC. Translation gives CASSLGQAYGYTF.

This clonotype has a count of ten or more. The chain is built from TRBV6-2 or TRBV6-3 and TRBJ2-7, with unresolved D. CDR1 and CDR2 from the germline V gene are MNHEY and SVGEGT. There are 15 residues in the CDR3. V lost 0 bases and J 3 bases, leaving 12 bases between the germline ends. DNA for the CDR3: TGTGCCAGCAGTTACTCTTCCCACGCCGGCTACGAGCAGTACTTC. Protein: CASSYSSHAGYEQYF.

This clonotype appeared many times. The chain combines TRBV6-4 with TRBJ2-7; 9 nucleotides agree with TRBD2. Trimming at V came to 8 bases and at J to 2 bases, leaving 13 bases not matched to a gene. This CDR3 comprises 16 residues. Per the germline V gene, CDR1 is MRHNA and CDR2 is SNTAGT. The CDR3 coding sequence is TGTGCCAGCCCGGGTGGGAGTAGCGGGAGAACCTACGAGCAGTACTTC. Encoded protein: CASPGGSSGRTYEQYF.

Note on this clonotype: A read error may explain this, as a much larger clone is one base away. The J gene is TRBJ1-5, the V gene TRBV6-2 or TRBV6-3; 8 bases agree with TRBD1. The CDR3 loop spans 17 amino acids. The germline V gene has CDR1 MNHEY and CDR2 SVGEGT. The CDR3, as DNA: TGTGCCAGCAGTTACCTCCTGACAGGGGCCGGCAATCAGCCCCAGCGTTTT. This encodes CASSYLLTGAGNQPQRF.

The sample holds many counts of this clonotype. The CDR3 spells CASRGLVDTQYF. CDR3 nucleotide sequence: TGTGCCAGCAGGGGACTAGTAGATACGCAGTATTTT. This chain links TRBV27 with TRBJ2-3, with 8 bases matching TRBD2. Germline loops: CDR1 MNHEY, CDR2 SMNVEV (reference sequence). After removal of 6 bases from V and 5 bases from J, the junction contained 1 base not matched to a gene. This CDR3 contains 12 residues.

This chain's CDR3 is CASSLLGGYQPQHF. DNA for the CDR3: TGTGCCAGCAGTTTATTGGGGGGTTATCAGCCCCAGCATTTT. V usage is TRBV27 and J usage is TRBJ1-5, with D tentatively TRBD1 (5 bases). Germline values: CDR1 MNHEY, CDR2 SMNVEV (reference sequence). The CDR3 is made up of 14 amino acids. With 1 base removed from V and 5 bases from J, the gap between germline ends came to 9 bases.

This clonotype showed up just a few times. The genes are TRBV29-1 and TRBJ2-1, with 8 bases that match TRBD2. The CDR3 has 15 amino acids. V trimming: 3 bases; J trimming: 3 bases; junction bases outside the gene matches: 7. Germline V gives CDR1 SQVTM, CDR2 ANQGSEA. In nucleotides, the CDR3 is TGCAGCGTTGACTTGGCGGGAGGACTCTACAATGAGCAGTTCTTC. This encodes CSVDLAGGLYNEQFF.

The chain recombines TRBV28 with TRBJ2-7; no definite D call. The CDR3 has 14 residues. The ends were cut back, 3 bases at V and 8 bases at J, with 17 bases in the middle. Germline-derived CDR1 and CDR2 are MDHEN and SYDVKM. CDR3 amino acids: CASSFRAGPRQQYF. DNA for the CDR3: TGTGCCAGCAGTTTTAGGGCAGGACCAAGGCAGCAGTACTTC.

This clonotype appeared many times. V usage is TRBV7-6 and J usage is TRBJ2-5; no clear D gene. This CDR3 region has 12 residues. CDR1 and CDR2 from the germline V gene are SGHVS and FNYEAQ. Trimming pared 4 bases from V and 12 bases from J, leaving 15 bases between. DNA for the CDR3: TGTGCCAGCAGCTCCTACGACAACAACAAGTACTTC. Amino acids: CASSSYDNNKYF.

Worth noting for this clonotype: One junction end disagrees with the germline gene, perhaps due to a read error. As DNA, the CDR3 is TGTGCCAGCGGCTTAGGGGGCGCCGAGCAGTACTTC. As protein: CASGLGGAEQYF. The V call is TRBV7-9, the J call TRBJ2-7; 7 bases fit TRBD1. Germline CDR1 is SEHNR and CDR2 is FQNEAQ (reference sequence). The CDR3 has 12 residues.

Many counts were recorded for this clonotype. This chain connects TRBV7-6 to TRBJ2-7; 8 bases align to TRBD1. Germline V gene sequence: CDR1 SGHVS, CDR2 FNYEAQ. The CDR3 contains 16 residues. The V and J ends lost 1 base and 6 bases, in that order; junction bases with no gene match: 11. CDR3 nucleotides: TGTGCCAGCAGCTTAGGTCTGGAGACAGGGGTGGGCGAGCAGTACTTC. Translating it yields CASSLGLETGVGEQYF.

This clonotype was observed a handful of times. The rearrangement joins TRBV7-2 to TRBJ2-1, with 9 bases aligning to TRBD2. This CDR3 contains 14 residues. The germline gives CDR1 SGHTA, CDR2 FQGNSA. J gave up 6 bases and V 4 bases, and 4 bases lay outside the gene matches. The CDR3 coding sequence is TGTGCCAGCAGCTCGTGGGGACTAGCCAATGAGCAGTTCTTC. Residues: CASSSWGLANEQFF.